The 5 T cell receptor beta chains reported below all come from one sample, sequenced in a study of blood T cell repertoires in COVID-19. Method: immunoSEQ multiplex PCR; TCRdb's copy keeps in-frame clones and lacks some. The sample holds about 87,000 clones; roughly 88% are singletons and the top ten take about 25%. The sample was peripheral blood. Receptors were obtained from a human donor in a cohort sampled during active COVID-19.

The V call is TRBV4-3, the J call TRBJ2-7, with TRBD1 matching over 8 bases. The CDR3 is 15 residues long. CDR1 is LGHNA and CDR2 is YSLEER in the germline V gene. V shed 1 base and J 0 bases; nucleotides not matched to a gene: 2. The CDR3 region has the DNA TGCGCCAGCAGCCAAGGGACAGGGAGCTCCTACGAGCAGTACTTC. Protein sequence: CASSQGTGSSYEQYF.

This chain uses TRBV14 with TRBJ2-7; 9 bases fit TRBD1. In germline, CDR1 is SGHDN, CDR2 FVKESK. The CDR3 sequence is 14 residues long. V lost 6 bases and J lost 5; bases outside the gene matches: 8. CDR3 amino acids: CASRDRGAGHEQYF. The CDR3 bases are TGTGCCAGCAGAGACAGGGGGGCTGGCCACGAGCAGTACTTC.

The rearrangement links TRBV7-2 to TRBJ1-4; no clear D. Germline CDR1 is SGHTA and CDR2 is FQGNSA. This CDR3 region has 16 residues. V was pared by 2 bases and J by 6 bases, with 16 bases between. The CDR3: CASSLRFRGFDEKLFF. Here the CDR3 DNA reads TGTGCCAGCAGCTTACGGTTTCGGGGTTTCGATGAAAAACTGTTTTTT.

The chain is built from TRBV11-2 and TRBJ2-3; 8 positions agree with TRBD1. From germline, CDR1 is SGHAT and CDR2 FQNNGV. CDR3 size: 15 residues. Losses at the gene ends were 5 bases for V and 4 bases for J; bases not matched to a gene: 8. CDR3 bases: TGTGCCAGCAGCCACGTCAGGGGGCGCGCAGATACGCAGTATTTT. Residues: CASSHVRGRADTQYF. Based on the CDR3 plus reference TRBV11-2 and TRBJ2-3, the full variable domain is EAGVAQSPRYKIIEKRQSVAFWCNPISGHATLYWYQQILGQGPKLLIQFQNNGVVDDSQLPKDRFSAERLKGVDSTLKIQPAKLEDSAVYLCASSHVRGRADTQYFGPGTRLTVL.

This clone turned up a few times. The chain couples TRBV11-2 to TRBJ2-1; 10 nucleotides line up with TRBD2. V was clipped by 6 bases and J by 2 bases; unmatched bases: 4. The V gene's germline CDR1 is SGHAT and CDR2 FQNNGV. The CDR3 has 15 residues. CDR3 sequence: CASRGGLATYNEQFF. The CDR3, as DNA: TGTGCCAGCAGGGGGGGACTAGCGACCTACAATGAGCAGTTCTTC.